These 30 T cell receptor beta chains originate from one sample sequenced in a study of blood T cell repertoires in COVID-19. Generated by immunoSEQ multiplex PCR, the TCRdb table keeps only in-frame clones and is missing some. The data hold about 140,000 clones, with around 86% observed a single time. The sequenced sample was peripheral blood. The receptors come from a woman aged 55 to 70 with active or convalescent COVID-19.

Only one count was recorded for this clone. V gene TRBV9 combines with J gene TRBJ2-1; TRBD2 matches at 13 bases. This CDR3 is 15 amino acids long. Trimming removed 3 bases from V and 7 bases from J; junction bases left unmatched: 4. Germline lookup yields CDR1 SGDLS and CDR2 YYNGEE. The CDR3: CASSDPGLAGNEQFF. CDR3 nucleotides: TGTGCCAGCAGCGACCCGGGACTAGCGGGAAATGAGCAGTTCTTC.

The gene calls are TRBV5-1 and TRBJ2-1; 11 bases agree with TRBD2. The CDR3 is made up of 17 amino acids. Unmatched junction bases numbered 7, after V lost 5 bases and J lost 0 bases. Looked up from germline, CDR1 is SGHRS and CDR2 is YFSETQ. The CDR3 protein is CASSKLAGVSSYNEQFF. The CDR3 bases are TGCGCCAGCAGTAAACTAGCGGGGGTTAGCTCCTACAATGAGCAGTTCTTC.

In this sample, this clone turned up a few times. The chain links TRBV6-2 or TRBV6-3 to TRBJ2-7, with D possibly matching TRBD2 (5 bases). Per the germline V gene, CDR1 is MNHEY and CDR2 is SVGEGT. The CDR3 runs 13 residues. Trimming left V 2 bases short and J 5 bases short, with 10 bases between. This CDR3 is CASSYGSTHEQYF. Written as DNA, the CDR3 is TGTGCCAGCAGTTACGGGAGTACCCACGAGCAGTACTTC.

The rearrangement links TRBV7-2 to TRBJ2-5; 7 bases align to TRBD2. Germline V gene data show CDR1 as SGHTA and CDR2 as FQGNSA. CDR3 size: 14 residues. With 5 bases clipped from V and 6 bases from J, the junction kept 9 bases outside the gene matches. The CDR3 sequence: CASSPLGEGKTQYF. CDR3 in DNA: TGTGCCAGCAGCCCGTTGGGGGAGGGGAAGACCCAGTACTTC.

The chain combines TRBV7-2 with TRBJ2-1; 12 bases line up with TRBD2. V was clipped by 4 bases and J by 6 bases; unmatched bases: 1. This CDR3 is built from 14 residues. CDR1 is SGHTA, CDR2 FQGNSA, per germline. DNA of the CDR3: TGTGCCAGCAGCTGGGGACTAGCGGGCAATGAGCAGTTCTTC. It codes for CASSWGLAGNEQFF.

This chain joins TRBV27 and TRBJ1-6; TRBD1 might be the D (5 bases). Trimming cost V 5 bases and J 7 bases, with 12 bases left between them. The germline V gene encodes CDR1 MNHEY and CDR2 SMNVEV (reference sequence). The CDR3 has 14 residues. The CDR3 loop is CASSGQAGNSPLHF. DNA of the CDR3: TGTGCCAGCAGTGGCCAGGCAGGGAATTCACCCCTCCACTTT.

The V and J genes are TRBV19 and TRBJ2-6, with D unclear. CDR3 length: 17 amino acids. The V end was cut by 6 bases, the J end by 1 base, with 16 bases between. In germline, CDR1 is LNHDA, CDR2 SQIVND (reference sequence). DNA for the CDR3: TGTGCCAGTAGCACCCAAGCCCTCCTATCTGGGGCCAACGTCCTGACTTTC. This codes for CASSTQALLSGANVLTF.

The chain combines TRBV3-1 (or the pseudogene TRBV3-2) with TRBJ1-3; unclear D gene. V dropped 5 bases and J dropped 4 bases, with 15 bases sitting between them. The CDR3 is 15 amino acids. From germline, CDR1 is LGHDT and CDR2 YNNKEL (reference sequence). CDR3 sequence (DNA): TGTGCCAGCAGCTACTTAGGAGGTGGGGGAAACACCATATATTTT. Protein product: CASSYLGGGGNTIYF.

V usage is TRBV5-4 and J usage is TRBJ1-2; 8 nucleotides match TRBD1. This CDR3 has 15 amino acids. Looked up from germline, CDR1 is SGHNT and CDR2 is YYREEE (reference sequence). Trimming removed 1 base from V and 8 bases from J; junction bases left unmatched: 10. The CDR3 here is CASSLPNDRGGGYTF. The CDR3 nucleotides read TGTGCCAGCAGCTTGCCCAACGACAGGGGAGGAGGCTACACCTTC.

The chain links TRBV6-1 to TRBJ1-2, with 8 bases aligning to TRBD1. After removal of 4 bases from V and 4 bases from J, the junction contained 17 bases not matched to a gene. The length of the CDR3 is 18 residues. Germline V CDR1 and CDR2: MNHNS, SASEGT. This CDR3 reads CASSATRGTGPSRYGYTF. CDR3 sequence (DNA): TGTGCCAGCAGTGCAACAAGGGGGACAGGCCCCTCCCGCTATGGCTACACCTTC.

This chain links TRBV5-1 with TRBJ2-5; a possible D gene is TRBD2 (6 bases). The length of the CDR3 is 13 residues. Germline V gene data show CDR1 as SGHRS and CDR2 as YFSETQ. Between the trimmed V and J ends, which lost 5 bases and 4 bases, there was a span of 12 bases. CDR3 DNA sequence: TGCGCCAGCAGAGTAGGAGGGACAGAGACCCAGTACTTC. Translating gives CASRVGGTETQYF. The variable domain in full, with the rest retrieved from reference TRBV5-1 and TRBJ2-5, is KAGVTQTPRYLIKTRGQQVTLSCSPISGHRSVSWYQQTPGQGLQFLFEYFSETQRNKGNFPGRFSGRQFSNSRSEMNVSTLELGDSALYLCASRVGGTETQYFGPGTRLLVL.

This clone appeared a single time. The rearrangement joins TRBV7-8 to TRBJ2-3; 9 positions match TRBD2. Germline-derived CDR1 and CDR2 are SGHVS and FQNEAQ. The length of the CDR3 is 16 residues. V was clipped by 5 bases and J by 0 bases; unmatched bases: 6. CDR3 nucleotides: TGTGCCAGCAGCGAATTGAGCGGGGGGAGCACAGATACGCAGTATTTT. As protein: CASSELSGGSTDTQYF.

The chain couples TRBV3-1 (or the pseudogene TRBV3-2) to TRBJ2-2, with 8 bases matching TRBD2. Trimming at V came to 0 bases and at J to 10 bases, leaving 10 bases not matched to a gene. The CDR3 runs to 16 residues. Germline CDR1 and CDR2: LGHDT and YNNKEL (reference sequence). This CDR3 reads CASSQDRASGSVELFF. In DNA, the CDR3 is TGTGCCAGCAGCCAAGATCGGGCTAGCGGGTCGGTGGAGCTGTTTTTT.

This chain connects TRBV29-1 to TRBJ1-1; 9 nucleotides agree with TRBD1. With V trimmed by 6 bases and J by 5 bases, 4 bases remained unmatched. This CDR3 region has 12 residues. Germline-derived CDR1 and CDR2 are SQVTM and ANQGSEA. The CDR3 DNA sequence: TGCAGCGTCTGGGACAGGGTAACTGAAGCTTTCTTT. It yields the protein CSVWDRVTEAFF.

The chain couples TRBV9 to TRBJ2-7; D might be TRBD1 (6 bases). Germline V lookup: CDR1 SGDLS, CDR2 YYNGEE. This CDR3 has 14 amino acids. Trimming cost V 7 bases and J 0 bases, with 14 bases left between them. The CDR3 sequence: CASGTYRSSYEQYV. Here the CDR3 DNA reads TGTGCCAGCGGGACATACAGAAGCTCCTACGAGCAGTACGTC.

The rearrangement links TRBV13 to TRBJ2-7; D is perhaps TRBD1 (5 bases). The V end lost 3 bases, the J end lost 3 bases, and 9 bases lay between the germline ends. Looked up from germline, CDR1 is PRHDT and CDR2 is FYEKMQ (reference sequence). This CDR3 region has 13 residues. CDR3 DNA: TGTGCCAGCAGCTTTCGCCAGGGCTACGAGCAGTACTTC. Amino acids: CASSFRQGYEQYF.

The rearrangement links TRBV9 to TRBJ2-7; D might be TRBD1 (5 bases). Germline V gives CDR1 SGDLS, CDR2 YYNGEE. This CDR3 has 15 residues. Trimming took off 0 bases at V and 3 bases at J, with 13 bases between the two ends. The CDR3 DNA sequence: TGTGCCAGCAGCGTAGAGGCAGGGCATTACTACGAGCAGTACTTC. Its translation is CASSVEAGHYYEQYF.

The chain combines TRBV7-2 with TRBJ1-3, with 8 bases matching TRBD1. The V and J ends lost 1 base and 0 bases, in that order; junction bases with no gene match: 8. There are 18 residues in the CDR3. Per the germline V gene, CDR1 is SGHTA and CDR2 is FQGNSA. CDR3 in amino acids: CASSLVPGGEFSGNTIYF. DNA for the CDR3: TGTGCCAGCAGCTTAGTCCCAGGGGGCGAGTTCTCTGGAAACACCATATATTTT. The variable domain in full, with the rest retrieved from reference TRBV7-2 and TRBJ1-3, is GAGVSQSPSNKVTEKGKDVELRCDPISGHTALYWYRQSLGQGLEFLIYFQGNSAPDKSGLPSDRFSAERTGGSVSTLTIQRTQQEDSAVYLCASSLVPGGEFSGNTIYFGEGSWLTVV.

The chain links TRBV21-1 to TRBJ2-1; the table's D call TRBD2 went unverified against the DNA. TRBV21-1 is given as a pseudogene. The CDR3 runs 20 residues. Written as DNA, the CDR3 is TGTGCCAGCAGCAAAAGTCCGTCCAGCGGGAGGGCCAAAGACTACAATGAGCAGTTCTTC. Translated, it gives CASSKSPSSGRAKDYNEQFF.

This clone came up once. The chain combines TRBV4-1 with TRBJ2-7, with TRBD1 identical over 9 bases. Germline CDR1 MGHRA, CDR2 YSYEKL. The CDR3 length is 14 residues. J lost 4 bases, V lost 4 bases, and 5 bases had no gene match. CDR3 in amino acids: CASSPRDRAYEQYF. In DNA, the CDR3 is TGCGCCAGCAGCCCAAGGGACAGGGCTTACGAGCAGTACTTC.

The CDR3: CASSLSRTGGTEAFF. DNA of the CDR3: TGTGCCAGCAGTTTGTCCCGGACAGGGGGCACTGAAGCTTTCTTT. The chain links TRBV27 to TRBJ1-1; 10 bases align to TRBD1. V was clipped by 3 bases and J by 4 bases; unmatched bases: 5. Germline CDR1 is MNHEY and CDR2 is SMNVEV (reference sequence). The CDR3 length is 15 residues.

This chain connects TRBV5-4 to TRBJ2-7, with 12 bases lining up with TRBD1. The CDR3 length is 15 residues. Per germline, CDR1 SGHNT and CDR2 YYREEE (reference sequence). Trimming took 4 bases from V and 2 from J; bases not matched to a gene: 4. CDR3 in DNA: TGTGCCAGCAGCAGCGGGACAGGGGGCGCCTACGAGCAGTACTTC. This sequence encodes CASSSGTGGAYEQYF.

As DNA, the CDR3 is TGTGCCAGCAGCTTAGTTGCGGGAGTGCCTCAAGATACGCAGTATTTT. Its translation is CASSLVAGVPQDTQYF. This chain connects TRBV7-2 to TRBJ2-3; 7 positions agree with TRBD2. Trimming took 1 base from V and 5 from J; bases not matched to a gene: 9. Germline CDR1 reads SGHTA; CDR2 reads FQGNSA. This CDR3 comprises 16 residues.

The rearrangement uses TRBV3-1 (or the pseudogene TRBV3-2) and TRBJ2-1; the match to TRBD1 covers 7 bases. The V gene's germline CDR1 is LGHDT and CDR2 YNNKEL (reference sequence). The V and J ends lost 4 bases and 4 bases, in that order; junction bases with no gene match: 10. This CDR3 has 16 amino acids. This CDR3 is CASSLGVQGLYNEQFF. Here the CDR3 DNA reads TGTGCCAGCAGCCTAGGGGTACAGGGGCTTTACAATGAGCAGTTCTTC.

The chain combines TRBV6-6 with TRBJ2-2, with 9 bases that match TRBD2. Germline trimming cut 4 bases from V and 3 bases from J; bases unmatched to any gene: 3. Germline assignment: CDR1 MNHNY and CDR2 SVGAGI (reference sequence). CDR3 length equals 15 residues. CDR3 in amino acids: CASSSAGGDTGELFF. For the CDR3, the DNA is TGTGCCAGCAGTTCGGCGGGAGGGGACACCGGGGAGCTGTTTTTT.

This chain joins TRBV11-2 and TRBJ1-5; TRBD1 matches 9 bases. Germline CDR1 and CDR2: SGHAT and FQNNGV. The CDR3 is 15 residues long. V was pared by 5 bases and J by 6 bases, with 8 bases of the junction left unmatched. CDR3 region: CASSPTGGAGQPQHF. The CDR3 coding sequence is TGTGCCAGCAGCCCCACAGGGGGCGCGGGTCAGCCCCAGCATTTT.

The chain employs TRBV5-8 and TRBJ2-3; 9 nucleotides line up with TRBD2. The CDR3 is 15 residues long. CDR1 and CDR2 (germline): SGHTS, YDEGEE. The V and J ends lost 6 bases and 0 bases, in that order; junction bases with no gene match: 5. This CDR3 is CASITAGGSTDTQYF. In DNA, the CDR3 is TGTGCCAGCATAACAGCGGGAGGAAGCACAGATACGCAGTATTTT.

This clone was counted a single time. The V call is TRBV29-1, the J call TRBJ1-5; D is uncertain. CDR3 length equals 12 residues. Germline CDR1 SQVTM, CDR2 ANQGSEA. Trimming left V 4 bases short and J 3 bases short, with 7 bases between. The CDR3 region is CSVGSINQPQHF. Written as DNA, the CDR3 is TGCAGCGTTGGCTCTATCAATCAGCCCCAGCATTTT.

The chain uses TRBV28 and TRBJ1-3, with D possibly matching TRBD1 (5 bases). Germline-derived CDR1 and CDR2 are MDHEN and SYDVKM. CDR3 length equals 17 residues. Trimming removed 6 bases from V and 0 bases from J, with 18 bases in between. CDR3 in DNA: TGTGCCAGCAGCCCCCCGGACGACAGAGACTCTGGAAACACCATATATTTT. It encodes CASSPPDDRDSGNTIYF.

This clone showed up just once. The chain joins TRBV5-1 to TRBJ1-1; D is perhaps TRBD1 (5 bases). Trimming left V 3 bases short and J 5 bases short, with 17 bases between. CDR1 is SGHRS, CDR2 YFSETQ, per germline. The CDR3 contains 15 residues. The CDR3 bases are TGCGCCAGCAGCTCCGCCTCGGGGGGTGGAACTGAAGCTTTCTTT. It is translated as CASSSASGGGTEAFF.